The 5 T cell receptor beta chains given below trace back to one sample, sequenced in a study of PD-1 blockade in classical Hodgkin lymphoma. Stated time point: cycle 4 day 1 (C4D1), after about 6 weeks of nivolumab. Every patient experienced relapse after autologous stem cell transplantation, and brentuximab vedotin exposure varied. Sequenced by immunoSEQ multiplex PCR; TCRdb stores in-frame clones only, minus some. The sample lists 35,000 to 50,000 clones; 65% to 70% were seen once. The specimen comprised peripheral blood mononuclear cells (PBMCs), sampled before the fourth cycle of nivolumab. The receptor source for this set is a human donor with classical Hodgkin lymphoma.

The chain recombines TRBV28 with TRBJ2-5; no clear D gene. With 6 bases removed from V and 3 bases from J, the gap between germline ends came to 5 bases. The CDR3 totals 11 residues. Germline CDR1 reads MDHEN; CDR2 reads SYDVKM. The CDR3 region has the DNA TGTGCCAGCAGAGCCGAAGAGACCCAGTACTTC. Its protein product is CASRAEETQYF.

As to this clone: The same CDR3 can be traced to other DNA sequences in this sample. This chain connects TRBV2 to TRBJ2-3; 11 bases line up with TRBD2. V lost 3 bases and J lost 0; bases outside the gene matches: 8. Looked up from germline, CDR1 is SNHLY and CDR2 is FYNNEI. This CDR3 has 18 amino acids. Here the CDR3 reads CASSEGLAGGRSTDTQYF. The CDR3 DNA sequence: TGTGCCAGCAGTGAGGGGCTAGCGGGAGGAAGAAGCACAGATACGCAGTATTTT.

This clone was observed once. This chain links TRBV7-9 with TRBJ1-2; D remains unclear. CDR1 is SEHNR, CDR2 FQNEAQ, per germline (reference sequence). The CDR3 totals 10 residues. V shed 10 bases and J shed 8 bases, with 11 bases lying between them. CDR3 residues: CAIHQGGYTF. CDR3 sequence (DNA): TGTGCCATACACCAAGGGGGCTACACCTTC. The full variable domain, rest sourced from reference TRBV7-9 and TRBJ1-2, is DTGVSQNPRHKITKRGQNVTFRCDPISEHNRLYWYRQTLGQGPEFLTYFQNEAQLEKSRLLSDRFSAERPKGSFSTLEIQRTEQGDSAMYLCAIHQGGYTFGSGTRLTVV.

In its sample, this clone was seen once. The rearrangement uses TRBV7-6 and TRBJ2-2; 10 bases line up with TRBD2. Germline trimming cut 3 bases from V and 9 bases from J; bases unmatched to any gene: 7. Looked up from germline, CDR1 is SGHVS and CDR2 is FNYEAQ. The CDR3 is made up of 15 amino acids. CDR3 coding DNA: TGTGCCAGCAGCTTTAGCGGGGGGAATATCAGGGAGCTGTTTTTT. Translation: CASSFSGGNIRELFF.

This chain uses TRBV6-5 with TRBJ1-1; D is ambiguous. The CDR3 consists of 14 residues. With 5 bases removed from V and 2 bases from J, the gap between germline ends came to 12 bases. The germline gives CDR1 MNHEY, CDR2 SVGAGI. The CDR3 loop reads CASSSGLPNTEAFF. CDR3 in DNA: TGTGCCAGCAGTAGCGGACTTCCAAACACTGAAGCTTTCTTT.